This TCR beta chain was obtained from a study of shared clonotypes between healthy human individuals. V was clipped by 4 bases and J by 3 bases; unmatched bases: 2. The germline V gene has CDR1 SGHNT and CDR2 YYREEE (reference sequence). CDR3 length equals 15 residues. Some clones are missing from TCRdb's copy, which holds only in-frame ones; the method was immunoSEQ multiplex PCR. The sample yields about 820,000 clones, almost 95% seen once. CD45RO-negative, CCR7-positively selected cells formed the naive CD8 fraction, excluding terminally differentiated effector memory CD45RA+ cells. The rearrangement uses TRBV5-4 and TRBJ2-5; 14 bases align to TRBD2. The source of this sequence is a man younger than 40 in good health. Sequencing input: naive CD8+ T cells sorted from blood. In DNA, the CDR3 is TGTGCCAGCAGCCCGGGACTAGCGGGAGAAGAGACCCAGTACTTC. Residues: CASSPGLAGEETQYF.